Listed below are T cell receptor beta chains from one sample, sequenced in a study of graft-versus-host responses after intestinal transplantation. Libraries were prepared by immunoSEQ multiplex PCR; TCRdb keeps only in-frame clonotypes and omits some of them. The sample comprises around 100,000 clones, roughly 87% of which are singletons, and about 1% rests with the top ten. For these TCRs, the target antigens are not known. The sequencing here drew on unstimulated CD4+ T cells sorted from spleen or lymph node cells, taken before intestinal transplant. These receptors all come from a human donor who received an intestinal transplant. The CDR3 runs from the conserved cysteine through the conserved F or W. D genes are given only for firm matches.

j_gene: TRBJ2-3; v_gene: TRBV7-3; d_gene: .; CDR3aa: CASSLAGAADTQYF
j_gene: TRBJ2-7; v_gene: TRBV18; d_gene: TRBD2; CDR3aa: CASSQLGGSGGTYEQYF
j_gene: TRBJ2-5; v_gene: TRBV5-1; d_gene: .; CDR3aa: CASSLVAGPEETQYF
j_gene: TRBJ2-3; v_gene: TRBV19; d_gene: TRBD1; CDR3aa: CASSIDPRRDRVNTQYF
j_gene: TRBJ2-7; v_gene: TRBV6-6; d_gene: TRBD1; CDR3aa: CASSRDRVTVEQYF
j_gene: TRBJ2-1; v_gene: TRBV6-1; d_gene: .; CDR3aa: CASSEMTRYNEQFF
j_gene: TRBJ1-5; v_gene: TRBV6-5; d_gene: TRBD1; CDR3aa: CASSTQGGSNQPQHF
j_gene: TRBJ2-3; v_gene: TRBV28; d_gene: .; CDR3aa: CASSLGADYTDTQYF
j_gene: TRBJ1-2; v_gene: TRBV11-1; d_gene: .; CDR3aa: CATRTEAYGYTF
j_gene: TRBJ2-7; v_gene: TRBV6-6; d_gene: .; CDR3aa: CASSRNFEDEQYF
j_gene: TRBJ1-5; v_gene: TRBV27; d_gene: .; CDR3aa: CASSLSTVGNQPQHF
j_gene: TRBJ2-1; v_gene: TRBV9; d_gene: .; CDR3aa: CASSSMKGGRGFRYNEQFF
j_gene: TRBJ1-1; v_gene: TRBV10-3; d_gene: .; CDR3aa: CAISESADTEAFF
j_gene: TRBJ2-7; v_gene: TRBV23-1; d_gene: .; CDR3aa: CASSPSYEQYF
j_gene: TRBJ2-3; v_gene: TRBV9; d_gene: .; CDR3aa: CASFRTDTQYF
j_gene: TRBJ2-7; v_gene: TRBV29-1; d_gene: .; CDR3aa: CSAGGQEQYF
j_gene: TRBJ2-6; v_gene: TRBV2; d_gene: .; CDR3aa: CASSISGANVLTF
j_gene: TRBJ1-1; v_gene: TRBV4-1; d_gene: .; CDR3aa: CASSPGQGRANAEAFF
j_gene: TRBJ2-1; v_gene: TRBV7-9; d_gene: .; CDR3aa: CASTPNQLVIYNEQFF
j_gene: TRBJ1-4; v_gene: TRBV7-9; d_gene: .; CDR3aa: CASSQGRGLTLTNEKLFF
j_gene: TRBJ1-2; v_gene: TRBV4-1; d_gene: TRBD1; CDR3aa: CASSQGALGQGSVNYGYTF
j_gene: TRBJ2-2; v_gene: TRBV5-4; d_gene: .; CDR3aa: CASSPGQGRGTGELFF
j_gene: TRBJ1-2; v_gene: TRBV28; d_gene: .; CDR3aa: CASWTAYYGYTF
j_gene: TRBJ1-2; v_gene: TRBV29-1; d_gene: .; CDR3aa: CSVDGEDYGYTF
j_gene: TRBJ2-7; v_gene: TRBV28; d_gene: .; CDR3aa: CASRGGGYGGPPYEQYF
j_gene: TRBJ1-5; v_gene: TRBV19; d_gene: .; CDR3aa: CASSIAGSDQPQHF
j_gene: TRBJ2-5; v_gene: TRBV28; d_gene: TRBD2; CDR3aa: CASIAGGAGETQYF
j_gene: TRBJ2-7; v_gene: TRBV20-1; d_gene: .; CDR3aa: CSVGHEQYF
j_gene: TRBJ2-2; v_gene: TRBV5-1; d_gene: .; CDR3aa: CASSLGLTGELFF
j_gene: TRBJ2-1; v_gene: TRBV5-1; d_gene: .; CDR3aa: CASSIASGRSYNEQFF
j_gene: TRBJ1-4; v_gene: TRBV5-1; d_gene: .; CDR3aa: CASSPGQSGEKLFF
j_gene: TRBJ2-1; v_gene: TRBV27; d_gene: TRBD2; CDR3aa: CAIGTSGLYNEQFF
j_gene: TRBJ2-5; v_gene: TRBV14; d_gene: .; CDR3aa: CASSPQRGAQYF
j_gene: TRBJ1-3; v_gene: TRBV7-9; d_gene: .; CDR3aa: CATPRRGGRENTIYF
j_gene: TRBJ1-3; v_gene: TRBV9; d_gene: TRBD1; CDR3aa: CASSVGTGASGAIYF
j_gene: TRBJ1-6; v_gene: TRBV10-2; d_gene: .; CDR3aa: CASSPRAGANSPLHF
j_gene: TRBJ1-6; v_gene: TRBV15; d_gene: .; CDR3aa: CATSRVPGGYNSPLHF
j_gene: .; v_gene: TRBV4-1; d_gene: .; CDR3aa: CASSQGYVGGRSYEQYF
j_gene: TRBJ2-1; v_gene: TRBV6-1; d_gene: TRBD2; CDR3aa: CASSFFSGRENEQFF
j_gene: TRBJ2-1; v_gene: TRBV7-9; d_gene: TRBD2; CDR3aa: CASSSLFLAGGFGEQFF
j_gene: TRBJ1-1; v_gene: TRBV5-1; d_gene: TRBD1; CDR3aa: CASSPSTGERGEAFF